Following are 6 T cell receptor beta chains from one sample sequenced in a study of T cell responses to AZD1222 COVID-19 vaccine. Measured with immunoSEQ multiplex PCR; TCRdb has only the in-frame clones, and not every one. The table lists about 110,000 clones, under 85% of them singletons. The source was peripheral blood, collected on day 0 of AZD1222 vaccination. These receptor sequences come from an adult in good health.

The chain links TRBV5-6 to TRBJ1-6; D ambiguous. The germline V and J ends were trimmed by 0 bases and 7 bases, with 5 bases remaining between them. The CDR3 consists of 13 residues. CDR1 is SGHDT, CDR2 YYEEEE, per germline. The CDR3 spells CASSLDGNSPLHF. Here the CDR3 DNA reads TGTGCCAGCAGCTTGGACGGGAATTCACCCCTCCACTTT.

A word on this clone: One end of the junction varies from germline; a read error may be responsible. V gene TRBV5-8 combines with J gene TRBJ1-6; D ambiguous. Per germline, CDR1 SGHTS and CDR2 YDEGEE. The CDR3 totals 11 residues. CDR3 region: CASSFTYFGSF. The CDR3 DNA reads TGTGCCAGCAGCTTCACTTACTTCGGCTCGTTT. Using reference TRBV5-8 and TRBJ1-6 for the parts outside the CDR3, the full variable domain is EAGVTQSPTHLIKTRGQQATLRCSPISGHTSVYWYQQALGLGLQFLLWYDEGEERNRGNFPPRFSGRQFPNYSSELNVNALELEDSALYLCASSFTYFGSFGNGTRLTVT.

The table lists this clone with a count of one. This sequence joins TRBV25-1 and TRBJ1-1; TRBD1 is a possible D gene (6 bases). Germline V CDR1 and CDR2: MGHDK, SYGVNS. V lost 6 bases, J lost 4 bases, and 18 bases lay in between. The length of the CDR3 is 15 residues. The CDR3 protein is CASRDLRGTGTEAFF. The CDR3 nucleotides read TGTGCCAGCAGAGACCTCAGGGGCACGGGCACTGAAGCTTTCTTT.

V and J are TRBV28 and TRBJ2-2, with a possible D match to TRBD2 (5 bases). Per the germline V gene, CDR1 is MDHEN and CDR2 is SYDVKM. The CDR3 has 17 amino acids. V shed 2 bases and J shed 6 bases, with 19 bases lying between them. The CDR3 DNA reads as TGTGCCAGCAGTTTACCTAAAATCGGACTGTCCCCCGGGGAGCTGTTTTTT. Translation: CASSLPKIGLSPGELFF.

This chain joins TRBV10-3 and TRBJ2-5; D unresolved. Germline assignment: CDR1 ENHRY and CDR2 SYGVKD. Trimming cost V 6 bases and J 7 bases, with 18 bases left between them. The CDR3 contains 14 residues. CDR3 loop: CAISLSDGRATQYF. CDR3 sequence (DNA): TGTGCCATCAGCCTCAGTGATGGCCGCGCGACCCAGTACTTC.

A single count supports this clone. The chain recombines TRBV19 with TRBJ1-5; 12 bases agree with TRBD1. There are 16 residues in the CDR3. V shed 8 bases, J shed 3 bases, and the junction held 8 bases outside the gene matches. Germline CDR1 LNHDA, CDR2 SQIVND (reference sequence). The CDR3 DNA sequence: TGTGCCAGTCATCGCCGGGACAGGGGGCACAATCAGCCCCAGCATTTT. Encoded protein: CASHRRDRGHNQPQHF. Using reference TRBV19 and TRBJ1-5 for the parts outside the CDR3, the full variable domain is DGGITQSPKYLFRKEGQNVTLSCEQNLNHDAMYWYRQDPGQGLRLIYYSQIVNDFQKGDIAEGYSVSREKKESFPLTVTSAQKNPTAFYLCASHRRDRGHNQPQHFGDGTRLSIL.